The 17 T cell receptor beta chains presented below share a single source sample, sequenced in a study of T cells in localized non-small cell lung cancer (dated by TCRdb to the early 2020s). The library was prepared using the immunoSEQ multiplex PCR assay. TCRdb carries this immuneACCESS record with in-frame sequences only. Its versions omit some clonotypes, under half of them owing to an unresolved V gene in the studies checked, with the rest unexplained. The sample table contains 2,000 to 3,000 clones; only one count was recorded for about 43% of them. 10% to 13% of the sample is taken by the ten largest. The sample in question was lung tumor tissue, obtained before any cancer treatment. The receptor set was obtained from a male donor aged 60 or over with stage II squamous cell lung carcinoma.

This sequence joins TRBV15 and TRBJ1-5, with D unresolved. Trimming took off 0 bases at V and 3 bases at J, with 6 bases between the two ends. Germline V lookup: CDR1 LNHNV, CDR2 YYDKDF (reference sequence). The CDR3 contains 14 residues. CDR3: CATSREGNNQPQHF. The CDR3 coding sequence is TGTGCCACCAGCAGAGAAGGGAACAATCAGCCCCAGCATTTT.

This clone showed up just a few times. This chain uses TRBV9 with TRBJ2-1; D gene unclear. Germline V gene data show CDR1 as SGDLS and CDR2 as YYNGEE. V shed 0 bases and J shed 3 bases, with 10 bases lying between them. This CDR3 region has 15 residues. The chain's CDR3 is CASSVETESYNEQFF. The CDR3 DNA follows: TGTGCCAGCAGCGTAGAAACAGAAAGCTACAATGAGCAGTTCTTC. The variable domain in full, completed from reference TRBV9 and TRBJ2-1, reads DSGVTQTPKHLITATGQRVTLRCSPRSGDLSVYWYQQSLDQGLQFLIQYYNGEERAKGNILERFSAQQFPDLHSELNLSSLELGDSALYFCASSVETESYNEQFFGPGTRLTVL.

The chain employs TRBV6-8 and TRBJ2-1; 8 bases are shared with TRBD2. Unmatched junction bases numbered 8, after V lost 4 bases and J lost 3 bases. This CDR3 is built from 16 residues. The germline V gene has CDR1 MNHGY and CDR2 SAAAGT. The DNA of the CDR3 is TGTGCCAGCAGTTCCATCAAGCGGGAGATCTACAATGAGCAGTTCTTC. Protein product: CASSSIKREIYNEQFF.

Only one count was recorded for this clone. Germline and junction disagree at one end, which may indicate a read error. The CDR3 is CASSPLVSNGAPNIGELFF. The DNA for the CDR3 is TGTGCCAGCTCACCACTCGTGTCTAATGGGGCGCCGAACATCGGGGAGCTGTTTTTT. The rearrangement joins TRBV18 to TRBJ2-2; D possibly corresponds to TRBD1 (5 bases). CDR1 and CDR2 (germline): KGHSH, LQKENI. This CDR3 is built from 19 residues.

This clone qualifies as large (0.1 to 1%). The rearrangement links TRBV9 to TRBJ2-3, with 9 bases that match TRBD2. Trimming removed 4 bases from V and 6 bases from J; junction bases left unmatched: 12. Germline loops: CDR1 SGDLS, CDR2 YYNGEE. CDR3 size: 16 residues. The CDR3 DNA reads TGTGCCAGCAGCTTTACGCGGGCTAGCGGGGTTGATACGCAGTATTTT. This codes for CASSFTRASGVDTQYF.

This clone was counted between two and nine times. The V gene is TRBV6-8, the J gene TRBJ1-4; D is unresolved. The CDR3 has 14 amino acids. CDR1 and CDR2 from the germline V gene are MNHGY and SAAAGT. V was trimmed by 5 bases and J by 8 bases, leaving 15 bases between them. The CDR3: CASSVEGVWEKLFF. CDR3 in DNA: TGTGCCAGCAGTGTTGAGGGCGTTTGGGAAAAACTGTTTTTT.

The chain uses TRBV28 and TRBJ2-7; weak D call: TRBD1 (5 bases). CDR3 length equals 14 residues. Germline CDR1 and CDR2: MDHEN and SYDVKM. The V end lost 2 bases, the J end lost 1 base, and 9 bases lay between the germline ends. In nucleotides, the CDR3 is TGTGCCAGCAGTTTAAGGGGATGGTCCTACGAGCAGTACTTC. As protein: CASSLRGWSYEQYF.

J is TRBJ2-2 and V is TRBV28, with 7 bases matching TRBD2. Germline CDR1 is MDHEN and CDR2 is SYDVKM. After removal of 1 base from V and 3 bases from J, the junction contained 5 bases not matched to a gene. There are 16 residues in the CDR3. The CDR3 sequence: CASSLSPGGHTGELFF. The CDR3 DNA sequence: TGTGCCAGCAGTTTATCCCCGGGAGGCCACACCGGGGAGCTGTTTTTT.

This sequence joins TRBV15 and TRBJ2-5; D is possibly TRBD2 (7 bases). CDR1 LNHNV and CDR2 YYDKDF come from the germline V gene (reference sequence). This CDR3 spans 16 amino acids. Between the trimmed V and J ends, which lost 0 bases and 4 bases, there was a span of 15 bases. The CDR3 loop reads CATSRDARGRGETQYF. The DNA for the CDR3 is TGTGCCACCAGCAGAGATGCGCGGGGGCGAGGAGAGACCCAGTACTTC.

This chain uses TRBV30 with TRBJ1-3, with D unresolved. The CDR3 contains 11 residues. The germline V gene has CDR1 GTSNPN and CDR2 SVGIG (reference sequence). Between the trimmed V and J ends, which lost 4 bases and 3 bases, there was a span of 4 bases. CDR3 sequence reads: CAWILGNTIYF. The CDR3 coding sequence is TGTGCCTGGATTCTTGGAAACACCATATATTTT.

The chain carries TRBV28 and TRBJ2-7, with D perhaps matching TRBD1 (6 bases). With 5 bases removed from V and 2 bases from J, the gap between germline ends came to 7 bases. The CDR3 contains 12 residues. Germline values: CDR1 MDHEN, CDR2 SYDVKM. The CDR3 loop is CASSGQPYEQYF. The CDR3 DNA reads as TGTGCCAGCAGTGGACAGCCCTACGAGCAGTACTTC.

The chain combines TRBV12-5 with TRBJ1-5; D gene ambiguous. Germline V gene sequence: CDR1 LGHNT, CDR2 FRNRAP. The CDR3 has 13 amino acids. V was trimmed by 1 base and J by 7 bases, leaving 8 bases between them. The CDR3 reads CASGLGAGQPQHF. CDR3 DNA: TGTGCTAGTGGTTTGGGGGCCGGGCAGCCCCAGCATTTT.

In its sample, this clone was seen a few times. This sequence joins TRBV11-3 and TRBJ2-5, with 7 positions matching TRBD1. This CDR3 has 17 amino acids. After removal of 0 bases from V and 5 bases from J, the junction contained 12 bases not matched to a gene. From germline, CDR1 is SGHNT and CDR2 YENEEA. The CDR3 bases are TGTGCCAGCAGCTTAGAAGGACAGGAGTACTATGGGGAGACCCAGTACTTC. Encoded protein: CASSLEGQEYYGETQYF. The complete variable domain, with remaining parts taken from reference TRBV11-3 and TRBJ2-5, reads EAGVVQSPRYKIIEKKQPVAFWCNPISGHNTLYWYLQNLGQGPELLIRYENEEAVDDSQLPKDRFSAERLKGVDSTLKIQPAELGDSAVYLCASSLEGQEYYGETQYFGPGTRLLVL.

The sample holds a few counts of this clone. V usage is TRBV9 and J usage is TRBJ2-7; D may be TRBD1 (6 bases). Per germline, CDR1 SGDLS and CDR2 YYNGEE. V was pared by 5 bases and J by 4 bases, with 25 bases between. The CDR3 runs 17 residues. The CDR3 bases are TGTGCCAGCAGTGATAGACAGGCGGCGGGTGGGGGATACGAGCAGTACTTC. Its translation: CASSDRQAAGGGYEQYF.

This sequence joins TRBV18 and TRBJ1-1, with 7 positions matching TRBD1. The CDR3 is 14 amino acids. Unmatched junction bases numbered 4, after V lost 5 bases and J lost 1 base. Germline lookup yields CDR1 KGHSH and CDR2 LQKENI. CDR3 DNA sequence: TGTGCCAGCTCAAAACAGGGGCGGAACACTGAAGCTTTCTTT. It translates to CASSKQGRNTEAFF.

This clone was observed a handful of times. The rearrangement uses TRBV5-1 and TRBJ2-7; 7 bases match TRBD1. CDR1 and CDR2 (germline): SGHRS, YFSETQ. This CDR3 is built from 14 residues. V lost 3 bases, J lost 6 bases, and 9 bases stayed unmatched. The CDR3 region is CASSSQGQYGEQYF. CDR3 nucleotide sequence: TGCGCCAGCAGCTCCCAGGGACAGTATGGCGAGCAGTACTTC.

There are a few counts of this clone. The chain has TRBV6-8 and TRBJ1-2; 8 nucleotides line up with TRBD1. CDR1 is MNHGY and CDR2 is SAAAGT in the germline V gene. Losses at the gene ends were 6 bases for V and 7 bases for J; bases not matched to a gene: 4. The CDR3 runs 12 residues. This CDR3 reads CASRPGQGGYTF. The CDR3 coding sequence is TGTGCCAGCAGGCCCGGACAGGGTGGCTACACCTTC.